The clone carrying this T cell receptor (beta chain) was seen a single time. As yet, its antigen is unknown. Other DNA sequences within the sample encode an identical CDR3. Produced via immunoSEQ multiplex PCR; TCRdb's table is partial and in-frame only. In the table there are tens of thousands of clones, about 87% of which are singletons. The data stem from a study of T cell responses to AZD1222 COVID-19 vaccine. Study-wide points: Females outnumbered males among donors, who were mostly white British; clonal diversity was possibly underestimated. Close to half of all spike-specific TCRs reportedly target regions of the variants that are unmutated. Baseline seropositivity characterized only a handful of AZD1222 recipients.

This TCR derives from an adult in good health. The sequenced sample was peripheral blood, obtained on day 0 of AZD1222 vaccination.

CDR3: CASSLGQSTDTQYF. In DNA, the CDR3 is TGCGCCAGCAGCTTGGGACAGTCCACAGATACGCAGTATTTT. This chain uses TRBV5-1 with TRBJ2-3; TRBD1 might be the D (5 bases). Germline CDR1 and CDR2: SGHRS and YFSETQ. The CDR3 sequence is 14 residues long. Deletions cut 0 bases from V and 2 bases from J, with 7 bases between.